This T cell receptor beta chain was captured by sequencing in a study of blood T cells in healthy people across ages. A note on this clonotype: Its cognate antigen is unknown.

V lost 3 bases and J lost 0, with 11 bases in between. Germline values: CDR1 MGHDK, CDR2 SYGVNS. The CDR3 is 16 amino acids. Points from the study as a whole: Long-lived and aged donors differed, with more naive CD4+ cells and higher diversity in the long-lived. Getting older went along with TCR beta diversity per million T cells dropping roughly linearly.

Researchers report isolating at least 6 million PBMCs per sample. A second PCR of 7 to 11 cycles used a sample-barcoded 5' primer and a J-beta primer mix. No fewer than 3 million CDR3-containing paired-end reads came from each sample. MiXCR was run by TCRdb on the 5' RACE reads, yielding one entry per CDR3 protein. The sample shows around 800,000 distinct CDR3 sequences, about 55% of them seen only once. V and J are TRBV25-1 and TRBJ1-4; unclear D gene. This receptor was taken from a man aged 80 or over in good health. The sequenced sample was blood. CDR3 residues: CASSDPGKATNEKLFF. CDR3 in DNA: TGTGCCAGCAGTGACCCGGGGAAAGCAACTAATGAAAAACTGTTTTTT.